This T cell receptor beta chain was profiled in a study of CD8+ T cells in alopecia areata. Study context: Those patients who were treated received oral tofacitinib, which was given at 5 to 10 mg twice daily for moderate-to-severe alopecia areata. General study points: Lesional scalp, especially alopecia totalis/universalis, showed higher clonality than normal scalp.

Comment on this clone: Antigen unknown.

Trimming cost V 6 bases and J 3 bases; bases outside gene matches: 4. Germline V gene data show CDR1 as SEHNR and CDR2 as FQNEAQ (reference sequence). This CDR3 region has 14 residues. cDNA reverse transcribed from extracted RNA served as the sequencing template. Only in-frame clones appear in the TCRdb table, and some are missing; sequencing was by immunoSEQ multiplex PCR. This table has 200,000 to 250,000 clones, over 60% appearing once. Treatment here: oral pan-JAK inhibitor, 5-10 mg twice daily. The source was CD4+ T cells sorted from blood, collected at week 4, from a patient treated with tofacitinib. The chain couples TRBV7-9 to TRBJ2-2; TRBD1 matches at 7 bases. This sequence was found in a human donor with alopecia areata. In DNA, the CDR3 is TGTGCCAGCAGAAGGGGGCCCGACACCGGGGAGCTGTTTTTT. Translated: CASRRGPDTGELFF.